This TCR beta chain originates from a study of blood T cell repertoires in COVID-19. Whole-study context: Specimens from acute and convalescent COVID-19 originated in the United States, Italy and Spain.

In the original processing: Reference gene primer amplification yielded estimated nucleated cell counts. Using immunoSEQ multiplex PCR, the repertoire was profiled, and TCRdb retains in-frame clones only, with some absent. V and J calls plus clone size are reproduced from that table; the DNA served to infer D and trimming. The sample consists of around 200,000 clones, 80% to 90% of them appearing once. Sequences were obtained from peripheral blood. The receptor comes from a man between 60 and 75 years old with acute or convalescent COVID-19.

CDR3: CASSLERGTYEQYF. In nucleotides, the CDR3 is TGTGCCAGCAGCTTAGAACGGGGAACCTACGAGCAGTACTTC. The chain carries TRBV7-8 and TRBJ2-7; D is perhaps TRBD2 (5 bases). The CDR3 length is 14 residues. Germline assignment: CDR1 SGHVS and CDR2 FQNEAQ. V dropped 1 base and J dropped 2 bases, with 9 bases sitting between them.